This T cell receptor (beta chain) was retrieved from a study of long-term antiretroviral therapy in people with HIV. Study-wide context: About a decade before 2015, the earliest samples were taken when ART was typically delayed.

Study results and caveats: Neither ART adherence, viral resistance nor therapy changes were documented. In HIV, the repertoires covered a tighter span of CDR3 lengths than in controls. In samples taken after ART, diversity increased but remained below transplant donor control levels.

immunoSEQ v3.0 was run at survey level. Profiling relied on immunoSEQ multiplex PCR, and the TCRdb table lists in-frame clones only, not all of them. The sample gives 17,000 or so clones, approximately 80% of which show up once; around 4.3% is in the top ten. The CDR3 is made up of 15 amino acids. The V gene end was trimmed by 4 bases and the J gene end by 3 bases; junction bases not matched to a gene: 6. Germline V gene lookup returns CDR1 SGHRS and CDR2 YFSETQ. Notes on this clone: The target antigen is unknown.

This clonotype was sampled from a man aged 18 to 30 with HIV. The sample consisted of unsorted PBMCs, taken 0.1 years before starting antiretroviral therapy. The rearrangement uses TRBV5-1 and TRBJ2-5; 10 positions agree with TRBD1. The CDR3 loop is CASSIRQGAEETQYF. CDR3 in DNA: TGCGCCAGCAGCATCCGACAGGGGGCAGAAGAGACCCAGTACTTC.